These T cell receptor beta chains were read from a single sample in a study of T cell changes during pregnancy in multiple sclerosis. Using immunoSEQ multiplex PCR, the repertoire was profiled, and TCRdb retains in-frame clones only, with some absent. The sample lists just over 65,000 clones, 91% occurring once. Specimen: peripheral blood, collected in the second trimester of pregnancy. Receptor source: a female donor with multiple sclerosis, enrolled in a pregnancy study. The CDR3 runs from the conserved cysteine through the conserved F or W. D genes are given only for firm matches. Size tells how often a clone was seen (once, few, many) or the class of an expanded clone, and some rows leave it out.

V gene	clone size	J gene	D gene	CDR3 protein	CDR3 DNA
TRBV5-5	-	TRBJ1-5	-	CASSPREGNQPQHF	TGTGCCAGCAGCCCACGGGAGGGAAATCAGCCCCAGCATTTT
TRBV15	once	TRBJ2-5	TRBD2	CATSESAGGTQETQYF	TGTGCCACCAGCGAGTCGGCGGGGGGGACCCAAGAGACCCAGTACTTC
TRBV6-5	-	TRBJ2-1	-	CASSYSMAHSYNEQFF	TGTGCCAGCAGTTACTCGATGGCACATTCCTACAATGAGCAGTTCTTC
TRBV4-2	-	TRBJ1-2	TRBD1	CASRERGTAYGYTF	TGTGCCAGCAGAGAAAGGGGGACAGCCTATGGCTACACCTTC
TRBV19	-	TRBJ1-2	TRBD1	CASSMSTGTGYGYTF	TGTGCCAGTAGTATGTCGACAGGGACCGGCTATGGCTACACCTTC
TRBV6-5	-	TRBJ2-1	TRBD1	CASSQQGNEQFF	TGTGCCAGCAGCCAACAGGGGAATGAGCAGTTCTTC
TRBV4-1	-	TRBJ2-4	TRBD2	CASTPLAGGSLAKNIQYF	TGCGCCAGCACCCCTCTAGCGGGGGGCTCTCTAGCCAAAAACATTCAGTACTTC
TRBV29-1	-	TRBJ2-1	TRBD2	CSATPKLAGFYNEQFF	TGCAGCGCTACTCCAAAACTAGCGGGGTTCTACAATGAGCAGTTCTTC
TRBV4-3	-	TRBJ2-1	-	CASSQTVISYNEQFF	TGCGCCAGCAGCCAGACAGTTATCTCCTACAATGAGCAGTTCTTC
TRBV30	-	TRBJ2-6	-	CAWTSRFISGANVLTF	TGTGCCTGGACCAGCAGGTTCATCTCTGGGGCCAACGTCCTGACTTTC
TRBV28	-	TRBJ1-1	-	CASTSPTQGNTEAFF	TGTGCCAGCACCTCTCCCACCCAGGGGAACACTGAAGCTTTCTTT
TRBV7-2	-	TRBJ1-2	TRBD1	CASSPRDREPHGYTF	TGTGCCAGCAGCCCCCGGGACAGGGAACCCCATGGCTACACCTTC
TRBV7-8	-	TRBJ1-2	-	CASSLGEAGTTGYTF	TGTGCCAGCAGCTTAGGGGAAGCGGGGACAACTGGCTACACCTTC
TRBV7-7	-	TRBJ2-5	-	CASSYGHEETQYF	TGTGCCAGCAGCTATGGACACGAAGAGACCCAGTACTTC
TRBV6-9	-	TRBJ1-2	-	CASSRHQRHRGYGYTF	TGTGCCAGCAGCAGGCACCAGAGACATCGGGGCTATGGCTACACCTTC
TRBV13	-	TRBJ1-1	-	CASSSAGGRSWNTEAFF	TGTGCCAGCAGCTCCGCGGGGGGAAGATCCTGGAACACTGAAGCTTTCTTT
TRBV9	-	TRBJ1-6	TRBD1	CASSVGRQGNSPLHF	TGTGCCAGCAGCGTTGGCCGACAGGGGAATTCACCCCTCCACTTT
TRBV2	once	TRBJ1-2	-	CASSEQELYGYTF	TGTGCCAGCAGCGAACAGGAACTCTATGGCTACACCTTC
TRBV7-6	-	TRBJ1-2	TRBD1	CASSRQRQQGNDYGYTF	TGTGCCAGCAGCCGCCAGCGACAACAGGGGAACGACTATGGCTACACCTTC
TRBV2	-	TRBJ2-7	-	CASSDPGNHYEQYF	TGTGCCAGCAGTGATCCGGGAAACCATTACGAGCAGTACTTC
TRBV6-5	-	TRBJ1-1	-	CASSATGTPNTEAFF	TGTGCCAGCAGTGCTACCGGGACTCCGAACACTGAAGCTTTCTTT
TRBV15	-	TRBJ1-5	-	CATSRDYPSGLLNQPQHF	TGTGCCACCAGCAGAGATTACCCTTCCGGTCTCCTCAATCAGCCCCAGCATTTT
TRBV30	-	TRBJ2-5	TRBD2	CAWSVGVAGGRETQYF	TGTGCCTGGAGTGTAGGGGTAGCGGGGGGGCGAGAGACCCAGTACTTC
TRBV6-5	once	TRBJ1-6	-	CASRRGASYNSPLHF	TGTGCCAGCAGGCGCGGGGCCTCCTATAATTCACCCCTCCACTTT
TRBV19	-	TRBJ2-1	TRBD2	CASSVDRTSGYNEQFF	TGTGCCAGTAGTGTAGATAGGACTAGCGGATACAATGAGCAGTTCTTC
TRBV4-1	-	TRBJ1-5	-	CASSQVRQQPQHF	TGCGCCAGCAGCCAAGTCCGTCAGCAGCCCCAGCATTTT
TRBV28	-	TRBJ1-5	-	CASRSSSGSNQPQHF	TGTGCCAGCAGGTCCTCCAGCGGCAGCAATCAGCCCCAGCATTTT
TRBV19	-	TRBJ2-6	-	CASSIDEGTGANVLTF	TGTGCCAGTAGTATAGATGAGGGCACCGGGGCCAACGTCCTGACTTTC
TRBV9	-	TRBJ2-7	-	CASSSKGGGEQYF	TGTGCCAGCAGCTCCAAGGGGGGGGGCGAGCAGTACTTC
TRBV7-2	-	TRBJ1-2	TRBD1	CASSIRDRGQGYTF	TGTGCCAGCAGCATCCGGGACAGGGGGCAAGGCTACACCTTC
TRBV27	-	TRBJ2-5	TRBD2	CASSLFLAGGLQETQYF	TGTGCCAGCAGTTTATTTCTAGCGGGGGGTCTTCAAGAGACCCAGTACTTC
TRBV18	-	TRBJ2-7	-	CASSSGQKISYEQYF	TGTGCCAGCTCATCCGGACAGAAAATTTCCTACGAGCAGTACTTC
TRBV19	-	TRBJ2-2	TRBD2	CASSNLGLAGGKNTGELFF	TGTGCCAGTAGCAATCTGGGACTAGCGGGGGGGAAAAACACCGGGGAGCTGTTTTTT
TRBV5-8	-	TRBJ1-4	-	CASSLYINEKLFF	TGTGCCAGCAGCTTGTATATTAATGAAAAACTGTTTTTT
TRBV21-1	-	TRBJ2-1	-	CASSKAGRAFSYNEQFF	TGTGCCAGCAGCAAGGCGGGGAGGGCCTTCTCCTACAATGAGCAGTTCTTC
TRBV4-1	-	TRBJ2-3	-	CASSQLWFGDTQYF	TGCGCCAGCAGCCAATTATGGTTCGGGGATACGCAGTATTTT
TRBV6-6	-	TRBJ2-5	TRBD2	CASSAPSGGAVETQYF	TGTGCCAGCAGTGCGCCTAGCGGGGGGGCCGTAGAGACCCAGTACTTC
TRBV2	-	TRBJ1-1	TRBD1	CASSGDSWTEAFF	TGTGCCAGCAGCGGGGACAGTTGGACTGAAGCTTTCTTT
TRBV7-2	-	TRBJ2-3	-	CASSPRVVGATDTQYF	TGTGCCAGCAGCCCACGGGTAGTGGGAGCCACAGATACGCAGTATTTT
TRBV7-7	-	TRBJ1-1	-	CASRPAGNTEAFF	TGTGCCAGCAGGCCAGCGGGGAACACTGAAGCTTTCTTT
TRBV2	-	TRBJ2-2	-	CASSWGWQVGGTGELFF	TGTGCCAGCAGTTGGGGGTGGCAGGTTGGGGGGACCGGGGAGCTGTTTTTT
TRBV27	-	TRBJ2-7	TRBD2	CASSSPPGGSGYEQYF	TGTGCCAGCAGTTCCCCACCCGGAGGTAGCGGGTACGAGCAGTACTTC
TRBV7-3	-	TRBJ1-2	-	CASSPGGDYGYTF	TGTGCCAGCAGCCCTGGGGGGGACTATGGCTACACCTTC
TRBV7-2	-	TRBJ2-4	-	CASSLASGRGNIQYF	TGTGCCAGCAGCTTAGCTAGCGGTCGCGGAAACATTCAGTACTTC
TRBV7-2	-	TRBJ2-2	TRBD2	CASSPHGWAGGANTGELFF	TGTGCCAGCAGCCCCCACGGGTGGGCGGGGGGCGCGAACACCGGGGAGCTGTTTTTT
TRBV4-3	few	TRBJ1-2	-	CASSQDAGNYGYTF	TGCGCCAGCAGCCAAGATGCAGGGAACTATGGCTACACCTTC
TRBV5-1	once	TRBJ2-1	TRBD1	CASSGTANNEQFF	TGCGCCAGCTCCGGGACAGCCAACAATGAGCAGTTCTTC
TRBV7-3	-	TRBJ2-5	TRBD2	CASSLGPLATQETQYF	TGTGCCAGCAGCTTAGGCCCACTAGCGACCCAAGAGACCCAGTACTTC
TRBV10-3	-	TRBJ2-2	-	CDTGHSNTGELFF	TGTGACACGGGACACTCGAACACCGGGGAGCTGTTTTTT
TRBV5-6	-	TRBJ1-5	-	CASSLYTGTAPQPQHF	TGTGCCAGCAGCTTGTACACAGGGACGGCTCCTCAGCCCCAGCATTTT
TRBV9	once	TRBJ2-5	-	CASSVGPVIHQETQYF	TGTGCCAGCAGCGTGGGCCCCGTCATACACCAAGAGACCCAGTACTTC
TRBV2	-	TRBJ2-2	-	CASRHRQGGIGELFF	TGTGCCAGCAGGCACCGACAGGGAGGAATCGGGGAGCTGTTTTTT
TRBV6-1	-	TRBJ2-1	-	CASTPQYNEQFF	TGTGCCAGCACCCCACAGTACAATGAGCAGTTCTTC